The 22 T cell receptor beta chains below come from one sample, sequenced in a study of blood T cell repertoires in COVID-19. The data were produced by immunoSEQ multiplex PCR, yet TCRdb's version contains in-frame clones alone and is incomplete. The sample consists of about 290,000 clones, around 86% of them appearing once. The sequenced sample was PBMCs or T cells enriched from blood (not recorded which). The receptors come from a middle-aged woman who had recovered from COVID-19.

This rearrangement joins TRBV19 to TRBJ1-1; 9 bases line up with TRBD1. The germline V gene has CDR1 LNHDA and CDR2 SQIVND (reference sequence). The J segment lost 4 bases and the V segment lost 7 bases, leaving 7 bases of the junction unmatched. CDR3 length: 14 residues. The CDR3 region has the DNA TGTGCCAGTACCCTACAGGGGGCTGGCACTGAAGCTTTCTTT. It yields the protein CASTLQGAGTEAFF.

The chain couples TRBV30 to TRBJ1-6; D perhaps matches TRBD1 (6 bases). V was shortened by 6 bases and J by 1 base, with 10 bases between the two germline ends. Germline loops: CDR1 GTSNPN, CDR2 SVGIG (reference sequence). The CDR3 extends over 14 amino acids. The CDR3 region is CACYRASYNSPLHF. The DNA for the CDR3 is TGTGCCTGCTACAGGGCATCCTATAATTCACCCCTCCACTTT.

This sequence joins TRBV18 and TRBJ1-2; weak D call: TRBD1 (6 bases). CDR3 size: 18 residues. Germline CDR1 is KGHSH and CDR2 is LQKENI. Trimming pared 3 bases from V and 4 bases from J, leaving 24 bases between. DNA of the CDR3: TGTGCCAGCTCACCCCTTGGCCGGGGGGCCTCGACCGCCTATGGCTACACCTTC. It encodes CASSPLGRGASTAYGYTF.

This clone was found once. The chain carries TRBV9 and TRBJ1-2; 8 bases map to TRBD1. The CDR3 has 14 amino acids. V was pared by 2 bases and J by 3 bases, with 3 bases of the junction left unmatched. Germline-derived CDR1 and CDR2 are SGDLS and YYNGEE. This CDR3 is CASSVGQGYYGYTF. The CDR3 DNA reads TGTGCCAGCAGCGTCGGACAGGGCTACTATGGCTACACCTTC.

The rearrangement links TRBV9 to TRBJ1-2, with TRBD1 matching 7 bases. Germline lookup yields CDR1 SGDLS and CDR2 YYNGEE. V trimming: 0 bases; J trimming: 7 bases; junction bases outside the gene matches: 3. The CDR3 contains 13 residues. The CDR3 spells CASSVVQGVGYTF. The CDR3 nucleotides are TGTGCCAGCAGCGTAGTTCAGGGGGTTGGCTACACCTTC. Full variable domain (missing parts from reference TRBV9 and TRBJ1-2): DSGVTQTPKHLITATGQRVTLRCSPRSGDLSVYWYQQSLDQGLQFLIQYYNGEERAKGNILERFSAQQFPDLHSELNLSSLELGDSALYFCASSVVQGVGYTFGSGTRLTVV.

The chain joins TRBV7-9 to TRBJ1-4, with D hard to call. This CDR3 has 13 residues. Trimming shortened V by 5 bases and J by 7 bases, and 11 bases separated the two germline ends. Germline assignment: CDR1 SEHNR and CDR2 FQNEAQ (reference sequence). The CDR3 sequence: CASSIRSGEKLFF. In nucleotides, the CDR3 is TGTGCCAGCAGCATACGAAGCGGTGAAAAACTGTTTTTT. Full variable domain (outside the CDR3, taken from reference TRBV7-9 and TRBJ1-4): DTGVSQNPRHKITKRGQNVTFRCDPISEHNRLYWYRQTLGQGPEFLTYFQNEAQLEKSRLLSDRFSAERPKGSFSTLEIQRTEQGDSAMYLCASSIRSGEKLFFGSGTQLSVL.

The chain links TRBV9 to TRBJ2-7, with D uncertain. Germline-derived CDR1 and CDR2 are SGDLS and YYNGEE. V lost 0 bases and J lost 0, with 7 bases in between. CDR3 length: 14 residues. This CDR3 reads CASSVVPGSYEQYF. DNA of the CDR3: TGTGCCAGCAGCGTAGTCCCGGGCTCCTACGAGCAGTACTTC.

As DNA, the CDR3 is TGTGCCAGCAGTGAACGACTAGCGGGACTCAATGAGCAGTTCTTC. This gives the protein CASSERLAGLNEQFF. This chain uses TRBV2 with TRBJ2-1; 11 positions agree with TRBD2. This CDR3 contains 15 residues. CDR1 is SNHLY, CDR2 FYNNEI, per germline. V dropped 2 bases and J dropped 6; count of bases not matched to a gene: 3.

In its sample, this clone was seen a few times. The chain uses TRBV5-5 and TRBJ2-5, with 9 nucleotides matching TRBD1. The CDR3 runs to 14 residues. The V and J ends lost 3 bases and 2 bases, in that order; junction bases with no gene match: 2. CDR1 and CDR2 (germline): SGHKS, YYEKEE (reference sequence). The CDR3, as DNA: TGTGCCAGCAGCTACAGGGGGCTACAAGAGACCCAGTACTTC. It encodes CASSYRGLQETQYF.

For the CDR3, the DNA is TGTGCCAGCAGTCCCGACAGGGGGCTGGGTCAGCCCCAGCATTTT. This gives the protein CASSPDRGLGQPQHF. The chain recombines TRBV27 with TRBJ1-5; TRBD1 agrees at 10 bases. The CDR3 has 15 residues. Germline assignment: CDR1 MNHEY and CDR2 SMNVEV (reference sequence). With V trimmed by 5 bases and J by 6 bases, 7 bases remained unmatched.

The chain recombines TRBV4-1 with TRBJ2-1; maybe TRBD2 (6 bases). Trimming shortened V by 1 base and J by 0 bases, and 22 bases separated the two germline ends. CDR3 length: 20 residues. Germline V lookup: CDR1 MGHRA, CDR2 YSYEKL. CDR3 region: CASSQGGLRGTASSYNEQFF. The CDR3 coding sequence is TGCGCCAGCAGCCAAGGCGGCCTCCGGGGGACGGCGAGCTCCTACAATGAGCAGTTCTTC.

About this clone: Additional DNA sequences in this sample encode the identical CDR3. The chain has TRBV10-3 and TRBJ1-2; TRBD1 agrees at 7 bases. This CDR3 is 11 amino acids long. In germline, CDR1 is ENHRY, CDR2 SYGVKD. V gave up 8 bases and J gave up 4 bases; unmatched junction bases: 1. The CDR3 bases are TGTGCCATCGGGGACAGCTATGGCTACACCTTC. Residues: CAIGDSYGYTF.

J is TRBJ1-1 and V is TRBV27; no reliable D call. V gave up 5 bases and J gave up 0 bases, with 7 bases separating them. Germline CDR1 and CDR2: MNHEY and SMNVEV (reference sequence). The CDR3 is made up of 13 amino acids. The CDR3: CASSKTLNTEAFF. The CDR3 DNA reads TGTGCCAGCAGTAAGACACTGAACACTGAAGCTTTCTTT.

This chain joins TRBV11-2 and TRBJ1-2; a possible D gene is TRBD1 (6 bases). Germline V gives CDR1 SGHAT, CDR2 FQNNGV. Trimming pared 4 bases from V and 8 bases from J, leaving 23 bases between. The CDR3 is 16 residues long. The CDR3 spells CASSSLREQGLKGYTF. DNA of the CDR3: TGTGCCAGCAGCTCCCTCCGTGAACAGGGTTTAAAGGGCTACACCTTC.

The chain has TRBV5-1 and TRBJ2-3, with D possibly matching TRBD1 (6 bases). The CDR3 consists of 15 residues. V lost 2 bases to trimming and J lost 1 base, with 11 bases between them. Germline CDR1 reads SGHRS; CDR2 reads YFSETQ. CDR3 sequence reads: CASSFTGSGTDTQYF. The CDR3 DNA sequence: TGCGCCAGCAGCTTTACAGGGAGCGGCACAGATACGCAGTATTTT.

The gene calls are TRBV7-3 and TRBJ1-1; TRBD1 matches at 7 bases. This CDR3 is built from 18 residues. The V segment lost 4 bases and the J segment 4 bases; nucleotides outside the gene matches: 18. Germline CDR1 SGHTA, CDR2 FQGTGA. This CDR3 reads CASSSQAGGSAGGTEAFF. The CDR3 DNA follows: TGTGCCAGCAGCTCCCAGGCCGGGGGTTCAGCAGGGGGCACTGAAGCTTTCTTT.

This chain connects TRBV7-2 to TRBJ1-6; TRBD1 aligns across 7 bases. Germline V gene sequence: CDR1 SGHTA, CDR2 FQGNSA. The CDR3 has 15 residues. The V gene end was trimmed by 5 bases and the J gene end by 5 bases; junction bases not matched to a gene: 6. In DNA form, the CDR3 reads TGTGCCAGCAGCCCCAGGGACAGAGATAATTCACCCCTCCACTTT. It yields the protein CASSPRDRDNSPLHF.

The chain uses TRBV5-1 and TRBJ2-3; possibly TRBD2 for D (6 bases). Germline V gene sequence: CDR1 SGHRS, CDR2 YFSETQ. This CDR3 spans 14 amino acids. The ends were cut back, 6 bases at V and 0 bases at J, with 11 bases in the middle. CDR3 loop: CASMSGWSTDTQYF. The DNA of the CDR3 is TGCGCCAGCATGAGCGGGTGGAGCACAGATACGCAGTATTTT.

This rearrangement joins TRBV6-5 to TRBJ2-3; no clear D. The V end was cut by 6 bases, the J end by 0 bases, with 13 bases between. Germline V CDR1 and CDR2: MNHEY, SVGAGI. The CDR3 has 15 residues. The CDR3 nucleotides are TGTGCCAGCAGAGTTCGTGAGGCTAGCACAGATACGCAGTATTTT. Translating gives CASRVREASTDTQYF.

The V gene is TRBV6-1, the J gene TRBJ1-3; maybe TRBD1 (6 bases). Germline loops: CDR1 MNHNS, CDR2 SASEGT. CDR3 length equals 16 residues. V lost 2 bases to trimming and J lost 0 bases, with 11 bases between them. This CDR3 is CASSEYRVSSGNTIYF. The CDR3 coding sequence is TGTGCCAGCAGTGAATACAGGGTTAGCTCTGGAAACACCATATATTTT.

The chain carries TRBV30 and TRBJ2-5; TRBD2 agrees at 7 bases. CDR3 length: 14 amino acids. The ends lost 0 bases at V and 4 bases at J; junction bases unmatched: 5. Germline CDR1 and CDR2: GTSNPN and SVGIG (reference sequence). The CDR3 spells CAWSVPAGSETQYF. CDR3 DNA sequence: TGTGCCTGGAGTGTACCAGCGGGGTCAGAGACCCAGTACTTC.

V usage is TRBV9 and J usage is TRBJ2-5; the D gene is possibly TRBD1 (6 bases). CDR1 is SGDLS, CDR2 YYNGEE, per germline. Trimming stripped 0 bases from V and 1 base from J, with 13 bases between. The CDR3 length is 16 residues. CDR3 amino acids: CASSVATDSPQETQYF. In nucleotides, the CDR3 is TGTGCCAGCAGCGTAGCTACGGACAGTCCCCAAGAGACCCAGTACTTC.